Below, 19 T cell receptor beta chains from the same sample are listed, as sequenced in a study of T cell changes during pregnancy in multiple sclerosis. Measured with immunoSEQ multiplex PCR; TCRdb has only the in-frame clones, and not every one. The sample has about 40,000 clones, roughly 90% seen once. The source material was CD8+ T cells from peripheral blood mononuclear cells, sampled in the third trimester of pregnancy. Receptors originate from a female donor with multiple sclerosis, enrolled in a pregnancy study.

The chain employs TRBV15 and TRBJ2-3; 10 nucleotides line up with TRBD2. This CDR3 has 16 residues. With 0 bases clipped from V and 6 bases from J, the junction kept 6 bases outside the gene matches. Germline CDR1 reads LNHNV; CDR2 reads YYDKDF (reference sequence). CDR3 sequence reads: CATSRDRAGGPDTQYF. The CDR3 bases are TGTGCCACCAGCAGAGATCGAGCGGGAGGGCCGGATACGCAGTATTTT. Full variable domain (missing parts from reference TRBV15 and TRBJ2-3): DAMVIQNPRYQVTQFGKPVTLSCSQTLNHNVMYWYQQKSSQAPKLLFHYYDKDFNNEADTPDNFQSRRPNTSFCFLDIRSPGLGDTAMYLCATSRDRAGGPDTQYFGPGTRLTVL.

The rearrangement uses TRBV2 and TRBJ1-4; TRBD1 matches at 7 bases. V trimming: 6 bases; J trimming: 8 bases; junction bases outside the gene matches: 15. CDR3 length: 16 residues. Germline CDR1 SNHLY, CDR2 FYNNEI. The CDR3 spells CASRLGTAVSLEKLFF. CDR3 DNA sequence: TGTGCCAGCAGGCTGGGGACAGCCGTTAGTTTGGAAAAACTGTTTTTT.

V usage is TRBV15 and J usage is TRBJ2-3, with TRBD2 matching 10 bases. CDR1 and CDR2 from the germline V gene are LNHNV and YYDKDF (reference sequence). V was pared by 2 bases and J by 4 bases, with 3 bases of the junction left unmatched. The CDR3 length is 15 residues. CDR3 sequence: CATSRTSGTADTQYF. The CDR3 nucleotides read TGTGCCACCAGCAGAACTAGCGGGACCGCAGATACGCAGTATTTT.

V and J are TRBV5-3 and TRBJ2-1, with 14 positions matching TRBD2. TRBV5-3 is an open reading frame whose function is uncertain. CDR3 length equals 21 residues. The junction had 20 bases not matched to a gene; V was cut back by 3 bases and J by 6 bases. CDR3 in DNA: TGTGCCAGAAGCTGCCTTCCTCCCAGGACTAGCGGGAGGACAATGTTCAATGAGCAGTTCTTC. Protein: CARSCLPPRTSGRTMFNEQFF.

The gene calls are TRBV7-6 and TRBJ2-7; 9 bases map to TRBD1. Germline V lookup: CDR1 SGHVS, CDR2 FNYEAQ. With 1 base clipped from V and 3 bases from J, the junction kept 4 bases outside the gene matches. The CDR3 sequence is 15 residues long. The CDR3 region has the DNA TGTGCCAGCAGCTTAGACTGGGGACAGGGCTACGAGCAGTACTTC. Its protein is CASSLDWGQGYEQYF.

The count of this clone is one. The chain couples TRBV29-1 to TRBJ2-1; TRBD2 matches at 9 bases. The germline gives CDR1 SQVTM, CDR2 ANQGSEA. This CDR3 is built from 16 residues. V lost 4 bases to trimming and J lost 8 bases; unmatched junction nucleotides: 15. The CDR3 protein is CSVGGSGRVARDEQFF. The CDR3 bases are TGCAGCGTTGGAGGTAGCGGGAGAGTTGCGCGGGATGAGCAGTTCTTC.

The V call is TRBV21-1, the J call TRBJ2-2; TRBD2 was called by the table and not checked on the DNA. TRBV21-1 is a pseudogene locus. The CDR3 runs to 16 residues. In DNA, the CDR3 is TGTGCCAGCAGCAAGGAGACTAGCCCGAACACCGGGGAGCTGTTTTTT. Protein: CASSKETSPNTGELFF.

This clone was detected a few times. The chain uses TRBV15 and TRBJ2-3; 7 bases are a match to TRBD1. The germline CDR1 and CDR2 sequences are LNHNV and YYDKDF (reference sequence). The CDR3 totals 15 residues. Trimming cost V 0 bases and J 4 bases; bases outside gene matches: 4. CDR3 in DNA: TGTGCCACCAGCAGAGAAGGGGGCGGCTCAGATACGCAGTATTTT. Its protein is CATSREGGGSDTQYF.

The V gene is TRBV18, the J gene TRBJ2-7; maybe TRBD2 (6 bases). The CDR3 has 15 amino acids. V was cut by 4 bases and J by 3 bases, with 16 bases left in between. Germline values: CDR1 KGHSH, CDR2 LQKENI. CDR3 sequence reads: CASSRRTKLDYEQYF. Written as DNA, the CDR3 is TGTGCCAGCTCACGACGGACTAAATTAGACTACGAGCAGTACTTC.

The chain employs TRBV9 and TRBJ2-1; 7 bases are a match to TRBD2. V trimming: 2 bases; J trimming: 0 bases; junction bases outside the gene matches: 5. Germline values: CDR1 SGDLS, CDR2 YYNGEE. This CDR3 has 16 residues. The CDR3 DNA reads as TGTGCCAGCAGCGTCAATGGCGGGAGCTCCTACAATGAGCAGTTCTTC. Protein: CASSVNGGSSYNEQFF.

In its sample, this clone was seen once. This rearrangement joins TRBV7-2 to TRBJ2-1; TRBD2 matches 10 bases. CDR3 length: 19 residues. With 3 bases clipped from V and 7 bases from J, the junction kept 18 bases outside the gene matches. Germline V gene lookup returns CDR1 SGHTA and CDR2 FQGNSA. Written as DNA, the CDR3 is TGTGCCAGCAGCTTGATATTGGCTAGCGGGAGAGGAATTTGGAATGAGCAGTTCTTC. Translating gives CASSLILASGRGIWNEQFF.

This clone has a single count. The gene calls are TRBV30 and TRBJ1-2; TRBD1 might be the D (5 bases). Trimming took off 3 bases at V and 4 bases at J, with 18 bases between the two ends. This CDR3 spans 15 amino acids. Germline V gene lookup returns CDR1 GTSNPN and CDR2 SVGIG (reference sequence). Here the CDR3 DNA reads TGTGCCTGGAGAACCACCGGGGGGGGATCCTATGGCTACACCTTC. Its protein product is CAWRTTGGGSYGYTF.

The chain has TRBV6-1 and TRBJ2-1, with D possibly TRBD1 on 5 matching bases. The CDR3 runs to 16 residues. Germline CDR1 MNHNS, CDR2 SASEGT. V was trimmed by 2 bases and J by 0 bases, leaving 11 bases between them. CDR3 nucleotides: TGTGCCAGCAGTGAATGGAGCGACAGCTCCTACAATGAGCAGTTCTTC. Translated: CASSEWSDSSYNEQFF.

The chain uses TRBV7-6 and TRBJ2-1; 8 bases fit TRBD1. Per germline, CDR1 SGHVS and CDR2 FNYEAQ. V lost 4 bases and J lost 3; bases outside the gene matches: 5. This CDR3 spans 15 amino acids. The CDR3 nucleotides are TGTGCCAGCAGCTCTGGACAGGGTATCTACAATGAGCAGTTCTTC. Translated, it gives CASSSGQGIYNEQFF.

Written as DNA, the CDR3 is TGCGCCAGCAGCCAAGCCATCCCGGGACAGGGATATGGCTACACCTTC. It codes for CASSQAIPGQGYGYTF. The V gene is TRBV4-1, the J gene TRBJ1-2; TRBD1 matches at 9 bases. The CDR3 loop spans 16 amino acids. Looked up from germline, CDR1 is MGHRA and CDR2 is YSYEKL. V shed 1 base and J 5 bases; nucleotides not matched to a gene: 8.

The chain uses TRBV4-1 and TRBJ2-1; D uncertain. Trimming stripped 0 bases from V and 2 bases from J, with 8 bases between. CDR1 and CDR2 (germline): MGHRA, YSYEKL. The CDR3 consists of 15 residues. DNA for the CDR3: TGCGCCAGCAGCCAAGATTACAGCACCTACAATGAGCAGTTCTTC. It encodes CASSQDYSTYNEQFF.

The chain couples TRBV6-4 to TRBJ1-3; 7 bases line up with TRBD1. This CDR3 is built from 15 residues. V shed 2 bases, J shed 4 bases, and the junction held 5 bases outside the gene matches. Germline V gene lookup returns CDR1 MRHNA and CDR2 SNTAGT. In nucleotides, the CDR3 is TGTGCCAGCAGTGACCTCGACAGGGTAGGAAACACCATATATTTT. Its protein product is CASSDLDRVGNTIYF.

In nucleotides, the CDR3 is TGTGCCAGCAGCGTAGGCGGCCTCGGAGATACGCAGTATTTT. As protein: CASSVGGLGDTQYF. J is TRBJ2-3 and V is TRBV9; D is ambiguous. The CDR3 runs 14 residues. V shed 0 bases and J shed 5 bases, with 10 bases lying between them. The V gene's germline CDR1 is SGDLS and CDR2 YYNGEE.

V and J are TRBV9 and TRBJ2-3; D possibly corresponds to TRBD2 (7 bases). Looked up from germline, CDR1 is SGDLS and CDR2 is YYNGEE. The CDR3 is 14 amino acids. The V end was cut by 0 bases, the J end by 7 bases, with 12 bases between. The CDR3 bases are TGTGCCAGCAGCGTAGGCGGGGGCGGGAATACGCAGTATTTT. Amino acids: CASSVGGGGNTQYF.